Sequencing of this T cell receptor beta chain was carried out in a study of T cells in narcolepsy (dated by TCRdb to the late 2010s). In the study overall: The study enrolled patients with narcolepsy type 1 or type 2 (NT1, NT2) together with healthy control donors. The study sought autoreactive T cells targeting hypocretin neuron self-antigens (hypocretin, TRIB2) in narcolepsy patients, using TCR Vbeta sequencing to track clonotypes in blood and CSF.

Comment on this clone: Which antigen it targets is not known. Base-call qualities are not available, and no considerably larger clone is one nucleotide away.

For TCR Vbeta sequencing, memory CD4+ T cells were sorted ex vivo from the peripheral blood of narcolepsy patients and healthy controls. The protocol used for the library was the immunoSEQ multiplex PCR assay. TCRdb took over this immuneACCESS table, retaining in-frame rearrangements with V and J assigned. Such tables are incomplete; in checked studies, under half of the missing clones stem from an unresolved V gene, and the remainder is unexplained. The sample table lists 25,000 to 35,000 clones, 79% of them with a count of one. The ten biggest clones cover 6.6% of the sample. Overall study results and their limits: According to the report, autoreactive clonotypes were detected serially in the blood of the same patients and of different patients, but not in healthy controls. Plots comparing CSF and blood CD4+ T cell clonotypes from the same patient highlighted HCRT-specific and TRIB2-specific autoreactive clonotypes. No sequences matching autoreactive T cell clones were contained in some blood memory CD4+ repertoires from patients and controls. Patients and controls had similar numbers of sequenced blood memory CD4+ clonotypes, with averages of around 39,000 in patients and some 33,000 in controls.

Material: memory (CD45RA-) CD4+ T cells from blood. In the paper's terms, the cell subset or site label means: memory T cells sorted ex vivo from peripheral blood. The TCR was taken from a human donor in good health.

The DNA reads as follows: TGTGCCAGCAGCAAAGGTTGGGACAGGTGGGACAATGAGCAGTTCTTC. It translates as CASSKGWDRWDNEQFF. The V and J genes are TRBV21-1 and TRBJ2-1; TRBD1, the table's D call, was not compared with the DNA. TRBV21-1 has pseudogene status. The CDR3 runs 16 amino acids, cysteine and phenylalanine included. The only DNA kept is the CDR3, 48 bases in frame from the first base.